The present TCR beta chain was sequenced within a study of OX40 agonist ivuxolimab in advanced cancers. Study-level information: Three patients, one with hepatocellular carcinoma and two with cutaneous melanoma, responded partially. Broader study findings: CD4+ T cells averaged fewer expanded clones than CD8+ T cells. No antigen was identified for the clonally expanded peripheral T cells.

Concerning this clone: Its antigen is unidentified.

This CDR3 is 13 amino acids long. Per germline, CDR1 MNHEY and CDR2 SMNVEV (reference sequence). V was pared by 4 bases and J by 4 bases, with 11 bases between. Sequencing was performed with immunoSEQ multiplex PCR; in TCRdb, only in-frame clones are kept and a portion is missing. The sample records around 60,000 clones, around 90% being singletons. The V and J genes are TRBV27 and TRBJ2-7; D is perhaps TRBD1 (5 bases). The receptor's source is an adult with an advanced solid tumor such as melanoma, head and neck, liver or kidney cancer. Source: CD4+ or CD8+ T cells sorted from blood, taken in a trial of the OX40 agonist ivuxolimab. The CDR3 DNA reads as TGTGCCAGCAGTTGGGGCCCCCTTTACGAGCAGTACTTC. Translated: CASSWGPLYEQYF.